This entry lists 23 T cell receptor beta chains sequenced from one sample in a study of T cell clones after liver transplantation. Profiled with immunoSEQ multiplex PCR; TCRdb holds only in-frame clones, not every one. The sample holds 65,000 to 80,000 clones, about 80% seen once. The sample consisted of CD4+ T cells from blood, taken before liver transplant. The origin of the receptors is a human donor who received a liver transplant.

V usage is TRBV2 and J usage is TRBJ1-3; D not resolved. Trimming removed 5 bases from V and 2 bases from J, with 10 bases in between. Per the germline V gene, CDR1 is SNHLY and CDR2 is FYNNEI. The CDR3 contains 14 residues. For the CDR3, the DNA is TGTGCCAGCAGTCAGGAGGTGGCTGGAAACACCATATATTTT. Translating gives CASSQEVAGNTIYF.

This rearrangement joins TRBV11-2 to TRBJ1-5; D gene unclear. This CDR3 is built from 13 residues. Per the germline V gene, CDR1 is SGHAT and CDR2 is FQNNGV. The V and J ends lost 3 bases and 4 bases respectively, with 7 bases between them. The CDR3 DNA reads as TGTGCCAGCAGCTTTTGGTTGAATCAGCCCCAGCATTTT. It specifies CASSFWLNQPQHF.

This chain connects TRBV29-1 to TRBJ1-1; tentatively, D is TRBD1 (6 bases). Germline V lookup: CDR1 SQVTM, CDR2 ANQGSEA. The V end was cut by 7 bases, the J end by 0 bases, with 12 bases between. The CDR3 is 13 residues long. The CDR3 region is CSGSQGLNTEAFF. The CDR3 DNA sequence: TGCAGCGGATCACAGGGTTTGAACACTGAAGCTTTCTTT. The full variable domain, in which reference TRBV29-1 and TRBJ1-1 provide the parts outside the CDR3, is SAVISQKPSRDICQRGTSLTIQCQVDSQVTMMFWYRQQPGQSLTLIATANQGSEATYESGFVIDKFPISRPNLTFSTLTVSNMSPEDSSIYLCSGSQGLNTEAFFGQGTRLTVV.

This clone showed up just a few times. CDR3: CASRAGGTGNQPQHF. CDR3 coding DNA: TGTGCCAGCAGAGCCGGAGGGACAGGCAATCAGCCCCAGCATTTT. The rearrangement joins TRBV6-6 to TRBJ1-5; TRBD1 matches 7 bases. CDR3 length: 15 residues. Trimming took 6 bases from V and 2 from J; bases not matched to a gene: 7. Per germline, CDR1 MNHNY and CDR2 SVGAGI (reference sequence).

This chain uses TRBV4-3 with TRBJ2-3, with 8 bases matching TRBD2. J lost 3 bases, V lost 0 bases, and 5 bases had no gene match. Germline loops: CDR1 LGHNA, CDR2 YSLEER. The CDR3 totals 16 residues. CDR3 coding DNA: TGCGCCAGCAGCCAAGATTGGGCTAGCGGGACAGATACGCAGTATTTT. Translated: CASSQDWASGTDTQYF.

The rearrangement joins TRBV5-1 to TRBJ2-7; 8 bases align to TRBD1. The V segment lost 2 bases and the J segment 5 bases; nucleotides outside the gene matches: 3. Per the germline V gene, CDR1 is SGHRS and CDR2 is YFSETQ. This CDR3 comprises 13 residues. The chain's CDR3 is CASSFRTGNEQYF. The CDR3 bases are TGCGCCAGCAGCTTCCGGACAGGGAACGAGCAGTACTTC. Full variable domain (outside the CDR3, taken from reference TRBV5-1 and TRBJ2-7): KAGVTQTPRYLIKTRGQQVTLSCSPISGHRSVSWYQQTPGQGLQFLFEYFSETQRNKGNFPGRFSGRQFSNSRSEMNVSTLELGDSALYLCASSFRTGNEQYFGPGTRLTVT.

V gene TRBV28 combines with J gene TRBJ1-4, with D possibly TRBD1 on 6 matching bases. V was pared by 6 bases and J by 7 bases, with 18 bases between. This CDR3 has 15 residues. The germline V gene encodes CDR1 MDHEN and CDR2 SYDVKM. This CDR3 reads CASSQGGGVSEKLFF. The DNA for the CDR3 is TGTGCCAGCAGCCAAGGGGGGGGCGTGAGTGAAAAACTGTTTTTT.

The rearrangement links TRBV5-4 to TRBJ1-2; 10 nucleotides agree with TRBD1. CDR1 SGHNT and CDR2 YYREEE come from the germline V gene (reference sequence). V gave up 1 base and J gave up 2 bases; unmatched junction bases: 2. This CDR3 contains 15 residues. Here the CDR3 DNA reads TGTGCCAGCAGCTTGCGGGACAGGGGCAACTATGGCTACACCTTC. This gives the protein CASSLRDRGNYGYTF.

Only a few counts were recorded for this clone. This sequence joins TRBV27 and TRBJ1-5; TRBD1 might be the D (6 bases). Trimming stripped 5 bases from V and 4 bases from J, with 12 bases between. CDR3 length equals 14 residues. Germline V lookup: CDR1 MNHEY, CDR2 SMNVEV (reference sequence). The CDR3 is CASSPRTVNQPQHF. CDR3 DNA sequence: TGTGCCAGCAGTCCCCGGACAGTTAATCAGCCCCAGCATTTT.

This clone was seen just once. CDR3 loop: CASSSPADSKWGSEAFF. Here the CDR3 DNA reads TGTGCCAGCAGTTCACCGGCTGATAGTAAATGGGGGTCTGAAGCTTTCTTT. The rearrangement uses TRBV28 and TRBJ1-1; possible D gene TRBD1, 5 bases. CDR3 length: 17 amino acids. Trimming cost V 4 bases and J 6 bases, with 24 bases left between them. The germline CDR1 and CDR2 sequences are MDHEN and SYDVKM.

This clone came up once. CDR3 nucleotides: TGTGCCAGCAGTGGCGCGGTTTCTTGGTACCAAGAGACCCAGTACTTC. This translates into CASSGAVSWYQETQYF. The chain couples TRBV28 to TRBJ2-5; D gene uncertain. Germline CDR1 reads MDHEN; CDR2 reads SYDVKM. The CDR3 consists of 16 residues. V was trimmed by 5 bases and J by 0 bases, leaving 16 bases between them.

This clone was observed a handful of times. The chain links TRBV6-1 to TRBJ2-7, with TRBD2 identical over 7 bases. Germline V gene sequence: CDR1 MNHNS, CDR2 SASEGT. The CDR3 has 15 amino acids. V lost 3 bases to trimming and J lost 3 bases; unmatched junction nucleotides: 8. For the CDR3, the DNA is TGTGCCAGCAGTGAGGGGGGGGGTCCCTTCTACGAGCAGTACTTC. Translation: CASSEGGGPFYEQYF.

This CDR3 is CASTLRSPQVNSYEQYF. The CDR3, as DNA: TGTGCCAGCACCCTTAGATCACCCCAGGTTAACTCCTACGAGCAGTACTTC. V and J are TRBV11-2 and TRBJ2-7; the D is unclear. CDR3 length equals 17 residues. V was clipped by 7 bases and J by 0 bases, with 22 bases between them. CDR1 and CDR2 (germline): SGHAT, FQNNGV. The whole variable domain, remainder taken from reference TRBV11-2 and TRBJ2-7, is EAGVAQSPRYKIIEKRQSVAFWCNPISGHATLYWYQQILGQGPKLLIQFQNNGVVDDSQLPKDRFSAERLKGVDSTLKIQPAKLEDSAVYLCASTLRSPQVNSYEQYFGPGTRLTVT.

The chain recombines TRBV6-1 with TRBJ2-7; 11 bases align to TRBD1. This CDR3 spans 15 amino acids. Germline assignment: CDR1 MNHNS and CDR2 SASEGT. The V gene end was trimmed by 6 bases and the J gene end by 2 bases; junction bases not matched to a gene: 6. The CDR3 here is CASREGQGVTYEQYF. The CDR3 bases are TGTGCCAGCAGAGAGGGACAGGGGGTAACCTACGAGCAGTACTTC.

A single count supports this clone. This chain's CDR3 is CASRTGYATGELFF. CDR3 nucleotide sequence: TGTGCCAGCAGGACAGGGTATGCCACCGGGGAGCTGTTTTTT. This chain connects TRBV27 to TRBJ2-2; 7 nucleotides align to TRBD1. Germline loops: CDR1 MNHEY, CDR2 SMNVEV (reference sequence). The CDR3 extends over 14 amino acids. V dropped 6 bases and J dropped 4; count of bases not matched to a gene: 5.

This clone was counted a few times. The rearrangement uses TRBV28 and TRBJ1-2; 7 bases fit TRBD1. V dropped 4 bases and J dropped 3; count of bases not matched to a gene: 20. The CDR3 is 19 residues long. CDR1 is MDHEN and CDR2 is SYDVKM in the germline V gene. The CDR3 region is CASSSPLGTADTLDYGYTF. The CDR3 DNA reads TGTGCCAGCAGTTCCCCCTTAGGGACAGCCGATACTCTCGACTATGGCTACACCTTC.

V usage is TRBV29-1 and J usage is TRBJ1-2; tentatively, D is TRBD1 (5 bases). Looked up from germline, CDR1 is SQVTM and CDR2 is ANQGSEA. The CDR3 totals 13 residues. The germline V and J ends were trimmed by 4 bases and 1 base, with 10 bases remaining between them. The CDR3, as DNA: TGCAGCGTTGGAATCGGGGGTAACTATGGCTACACCTTC. Protein sequence: CSVGIGGNYGYTF.

The chain has TRBV2 and TRBJ2-3; the D call may be TRBD1 or TRBD2 (5 bases each). Per germline, CDR1 SNHLY and CDR2 FYNNEI. The CDR3 contains 13 residues. V was shortened by 6 bases and J by 4 bases, with 11 bases between the two germline ends. CDR3 nucleotide sequence: TGTGCCAGCAGGTCTCAGGGACCAGATACGCAGTATTTT. The encoded protein is CASRSQGPDTQYF.

The chain joins TRBV5-1 to TRBJ2-7, with 7 bases matching TRBD1. V shed 7 bases and J 0 bases; nucleotides not matched to a gene: 4. CDR3 length: 13 amino acids. CDR1 and CDR2 (germline): SGHRS, YFSETQ. The CDR3 loop is CASGTVDSYEQYF. The CDR3 bases are TGCGCCAGCGGGACAGTCGACTCCTACGAGCAGTACTTC.

This rearrangement joins TRBV30 to TRBJ1-5; maybe TRBD1 (6 bases). The V and J ends lost 0 bases and 0 bases respectively, with 12 bases between them. This CDR3 comprises 16 residues. The germline CDR1 and CDR2 sequences are GTSNPN and SVGIG (reference sequence). In DNA form, the CDR3 reads TGTGCCTGGAGTGTACAGGGCCGGGATAGCAATCAGCCCCAGCATTTT. It is translated as CAWSVQGRDSNQPQHF.

The chain has TRBV7-2 and TRBJ1-1; no firm D call. CDR3 length: 15 residues. In germline, CDR1 is SGHTA, CDR2 FQGNSA. V shed 5 bases and J shed 1 base, with 14 bases lying between them. The CDR3 DNA reads TGTGCCAGCAGCCCGACCGGACTCCCGAACACTGAAGCTTTCTTT. Its translation: CASSPTGLPNTEAFF.

In DNA, the CDR3 is TGTGCCAGCAGCTTGTTGGGTAAAGGGGCGGCAGATACGCAGTATTTT. Protein product: CASSLLGKGAADTQYF. This chain joins TRBV5-6 and TRBJ2-3; a possible D gene is TRBD1 (5 bases). Germline lookup yields CDR1 SGHDT and CDR2 YYEEEE. V was trimmed by 1 base and J by 4 bases, leaving 16 bases between them. The CDR3 consists of 16 residues.

This clone was detected only once. The rearrangement joins TRBV5-1 to TRBJ2-2, with D perhaps TRBD1 (5 bases). Germline V gene data show CDR1 as SGHRS and CDR2 as YFSETQ. V gave up 1 base and J gave up 0 bases, with 13 bases separating them. The CDR3 runs 17 residues. The CDR3 loop is CASSLRISGTNTGELFF. The CDR3 DNA reads as TGCGCCAGCAGCTTGAGAATCTCAGGGACGAACACCGGGGAGCTGTTTTTT. The full variable domain, its missing parts supplied by reference TRBV5-1 and TRBJ2-2, is KAGVTQTPRYLIKTRGQQVTLSCSPISGHRSVSWYQQTPGQGLQFLFEYFSETQRNKGNFPGRFSGRQFSNSRSEMNVSTLELGDSALYLCASSLRISGTNTGELFFGEGSRLTVL.